This T cell receptor (beta chain) was obtained from a study of blood T cells in healthy people across ages. The wider study: Capturing about one barcoded beta molecule per two T cells was achieved by template switching.

For the second PCR, which ran for about 6 to 12 cycles, a sample-barcoded 5' primer and a J-beta primer mix were used. TCRdb analysed the 5' RACE reads with MiXCR anew, one entry per CDR3 protein. The sample includes approximately 690,000 distinct CDR3 sequences, 45% to 65% of them seen just once. This clonotype was seen only a few times. Material for sequencing was blood. This clonotype originated in a man aged 55 to 70 in good health.

CDR3 DNA sequence: TGCAGTGCCCAGGTGGGAGGGGGCGAGCAGTACTTC. The encoded protein is CSAQVGGGEQYF. The chain joins TRBV20-1 to TRBJ2-7, with D perhaps TRBD2 (7 bases). The CDR3 sequence is 12 residues long. Per germline, CDR1 DFQATT and CDR2 SNEGSKA (reference sequence). With 6 bases removed from V and 6 bases from J, the gap between germline ends came to 15 bases.